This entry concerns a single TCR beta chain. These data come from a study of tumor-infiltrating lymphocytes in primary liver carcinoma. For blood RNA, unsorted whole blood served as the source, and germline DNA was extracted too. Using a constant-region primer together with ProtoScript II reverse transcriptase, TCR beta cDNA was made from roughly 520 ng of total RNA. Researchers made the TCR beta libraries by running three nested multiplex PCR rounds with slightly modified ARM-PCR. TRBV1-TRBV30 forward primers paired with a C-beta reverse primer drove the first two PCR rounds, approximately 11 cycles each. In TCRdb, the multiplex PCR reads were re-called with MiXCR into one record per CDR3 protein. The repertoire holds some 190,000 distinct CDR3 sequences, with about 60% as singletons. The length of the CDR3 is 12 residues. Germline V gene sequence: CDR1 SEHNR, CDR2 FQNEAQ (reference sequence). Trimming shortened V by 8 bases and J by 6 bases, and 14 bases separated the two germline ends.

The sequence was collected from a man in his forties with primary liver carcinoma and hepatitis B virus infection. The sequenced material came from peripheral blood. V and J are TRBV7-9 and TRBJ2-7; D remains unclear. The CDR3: CASGVIDVEQYF. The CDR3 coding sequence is TGTGCCAGCGGGGTAATAGACGTCGAGCAGTACTTC.